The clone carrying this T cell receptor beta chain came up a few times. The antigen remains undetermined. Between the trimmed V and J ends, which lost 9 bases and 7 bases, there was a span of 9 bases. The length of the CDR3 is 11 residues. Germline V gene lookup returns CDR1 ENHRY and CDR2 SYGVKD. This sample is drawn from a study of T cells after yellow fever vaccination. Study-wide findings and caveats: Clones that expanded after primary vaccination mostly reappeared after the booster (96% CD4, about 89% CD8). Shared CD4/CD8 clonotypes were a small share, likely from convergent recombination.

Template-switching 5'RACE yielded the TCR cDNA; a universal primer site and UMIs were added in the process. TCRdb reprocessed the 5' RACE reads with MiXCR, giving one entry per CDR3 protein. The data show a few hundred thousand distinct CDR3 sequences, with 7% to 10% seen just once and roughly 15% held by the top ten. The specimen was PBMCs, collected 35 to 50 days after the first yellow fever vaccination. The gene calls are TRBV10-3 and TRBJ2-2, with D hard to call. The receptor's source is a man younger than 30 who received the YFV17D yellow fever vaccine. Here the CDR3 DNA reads TGTGCCATTTTCCGAGGCGGGGAGCTGTTTTTT. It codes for CAIFRGGELFF.